A few counts support the clone carrying this TCR beta chain. What it binds is not known. The data stem from a study of beta chain features in type 1 diabetes. On the study more broadly: In age, gender and cell yields, patients were similar to healthy donors. Overall study findings and caveats: More deletions and fewer insertions at VDJ junctions were seen in type 1 diabetes patients. Shortening of TCRB CDR3s, moderate but significant, appeared in all four CD4+ subsets of Type 1 diabetes patients.

The CDR3 totals 17 residues. From germline, CDR1 is LGHNA and CDR2 YNFKEQ. V shed 0 bases, J shed 7 bases, and the junction held 14 bases outside the gene matches. The investigators reverse transcribed all of the isolated RNA, so they sequenced expressed TCRB transcripts. About 4 million reads was the average for naive, central memory and regulatory T cell samples. The data were produced by immunoSEQ multiplex PCR, yet TCRdb's version contains in-frame clones alone and is incomplete. The sample carries some 180,000 clones, about 13% recorded once. The chain combines TRBV4-2 with TRBJ1-2, with 7 nucleotides matching TRBD1. This receptor was identified in a woman between 18 and 29 years old in good health. Sequenced: central memory CD4+ T cells from blood. The CDR3 sequence is CASSQDGKGAIRRGYTF. The CDR3 DNA reads as TGTGCCAGCAGCCAAGATGGGAAGGGGGCGATCCGTCGTGGCTACACCTTC.